The next 18 T cell receptor beta chains were all read from a single sample in a study of graft-versus-host responses after intestinal transplantation. Antigens of these TCRs are unknown. The repertoire was sequenced with immunoSEQ multiplex PCR; TCRdb's copy has only in-frame clones and lacks some. The sample consists of about 38,000 clones, approximately 95% of them appearing once. This specimen consisted of unstimulated CD4+ T cells sorted from spleen or lymph node cells, obtained before transplant. These receptors all stem from a human donor who was the organ donor for an intestinal transplant.

This chain joins TRBV5-4 and TRBJ2-7; TRBD1 agrees at 9 bases. There are 14 residues in the CDR3. Germline V CDR1 and CDR2: SGHNT, YYREEE (reference sequence). The J segment lost 2 bases and the V segment lost 2 bases, leaving 2 bases of the junction unmatched. CDR3 sequence: CASSFRQGAYEQYF. CDR3 DNA sequence: TGTGCCAGCAGCTTCCGACAGGGGGCCTACGAGCAGTACTTC.

This clone was seen only once. The chain has TRBV5-4 and TRBJ1-2; possible D gene TRBD1, 6 bases. V dropped 4 bases and J dropped 5 bases, with 21 bases sitting between them. Looked up from germline, CDR1 is SGHNT and CDR2 is YYREEE (reference sequence). CDR3 size: 16 residues. The DNA for the CDR3 is TGTGCCAGCAGCCCGGAACAGGGTGGATCGGCGTATGGCTACACCTTC. It specifies CASSPEQGGSAYGYTF.

The CDR3 nucleotides are TGTGCCAGCAGCTTGCGAGGGGGCCCTGAAGCTTTCTTT. As protein: CASSLRGGPEAFF. The chain uses TRBV5-4 and TRBJ1-1; 7 nucleotides agree with TRBD1. The CDR3 length is 13 residues. The trim removed 1 base at V and 6 bases at J, leaving 3 bases unmatched. Per the germline V gene, CDR1 is SGHNT and CDR2 is YYREEE (reference sequence).

The chain uses TRBV9 and TRBJ2-3; D is perhaps TRBD2 (6 bases). The CDR3 spans 14 residues. Trimming stripped 1 base from V and 10 bases from J, with 16 bases between. Germline V lookup: CDR1 SGDLS, CDR2 YYNGEE. Here the CDR3 reads CASSVSQIAESQYF. CDR3 in DNA: TGTGCCAGCAGCGTATCCCAGATAGCGGAATCGCAGTATTTT.

With respect to this clone: The germline gene is not matched at one end of the junction; a read error may be the cause. The chain combines TRBV5-4 with TRBJ2-1; 12 positions match TRBD2. The CDR3 runs 14 residues. Germline loops: CDR1 SGHNT, CDR2 YYREEE (reference sequence). The CDR3 region has the DNA TGTGCCAGCAGCTTGGGGCTAGCGGGGGGGCCAAGGATCTTC. It translates to CASSLGLAGGPRIF.

This sequence joins TRBV30 and TRBJ1-4, with D perhaps TRBD1 (5 bases). The CDR3 consists of 14 residues. Germline values: CDR1 GTSNPN, CDR2 SVGIG (reference sequence). Trimming removed 1 base at V and 3 bases at J, with 9 bases between. The CDR3: CAWSGGGSNEKLFF. The CDR3 bases are TGTGCCTGGAGTGGGGGGGGGTCTAATGAAAAACTGTTTTTT.

This clone was found once. V usage is TRBV4-3 and J usage is TRBJ1-2; a weak D match, TRBD1 (5 bases). The germline V gene has CDR1 LGHNA and CDR2 YSLEER. The CDR3 sequence is 15 residues long. V was clipped by 0 bases and J by 0 bases, with 8 bases between them. The CDR3 loop is CASSQDPGANYGYTF. The DNA of the CDR3 is TGCGCCAGCAGCCAAGATCCGGGGGCTAACTATGGCTACACCTTC.

V usage is TRBV9 and J usage is TRBJ1-1, with D perhaps TRBD1 (5 bases). This CDR3 comprises 14 residues. Looked up from germline, CDR1 is SGDLS and CDR2 is YYNGEE. V was shortened by 0 bases and J by 3 bases, with 9 bases between the two germline ends. The CDR3 region is CASSVEGTYTEAFF. The CDR3 nucleotides read TGTGCCAGCAGCGTAGAAGGGACCTACACTGAAGCTTTCTTT.

V and J are TRBV5-1 and TRBJ1-2; perhaps TRBD1 as D (5 bases). CDR1 is SGHRS, CDR2 YFSETQ, per germline. This CDR3 comprises 15 residues. Deletions cut 0 bases from V and 2 bases from J, with 11 bases between. The CDR3 here is CASSLDPGGNYGYTF. Here the CDR3 DNA reads TGCGCCAGCAGCTTGGACCCTGGGGGGAACTATGGCTACACCTTC.

The genes are TRBV29-1 and TRBJ1-4; D is perhaps TRBD1 (5 bases). The CDR3 extends over 14 amino acids. Germline V gives CDR1 SQVTM, CDR2 ANQGSEA. V gave up 6 bases and J gave up 2 bases, with 13 bases separating them. CDR3 region: CSVSRGGTNEKLFF. The CDR3 region has the DNA TGCAGCGTCTCTCGGGGGGGGACTAATGAAAAACTGTTTTTT.

The V call is TRBV11-3, the J call TRBJ2-2; D possibly corresponds to TRBD1 (5 bases). The V and J ends lost 0 bases and 7 bases respectively, with 6 bases between them. CDR1 and CDR2 (germline): SGHNT, YENEEA. The CDR3 totals 13 residues. The CDR3 is CASSLEGVGELFF. For the CDR3, the DNA is TGTGCCAGCAGCTTAGAAGGGGTCGGGGAGCTGTTTTTT.

This chain links TRBV7-6 with TRBJ1-3; the match to TRBD1 covers 7 bases. The CDR3 extends over 14 amino acids. Germline V gene data show CDR1 as SGHVS and CDR2 as FNYEAQ. Trimming removed 1 base from V and 4 bases from J; junction bases left unmatched: 1. The CDR3 region is CASSLGQGGNTIYF. The CDR3 DNA reads as TGTGCCAGCAGCTTAGGACAGGGCGGAAACACCATATATTTT.

This chain links TRBV7-9 with TRBJ2-3, with TRBD1 matching 7 bases. Germline V gene lookup returns CDR1 SEHNR and CDR2 FQNEAQ (reference sequence). Trimming at V came to 4 bases and at J to 0 bases, leaving 7 bases not matched to a gene. The CDR3 extends over 16 amino acids. The CDR3 bases are TGTGCCAGCAGCTCGGTCGGGACAGCTAGCACAGATACGCAGTATTTT. Translating it yields CASSSVGTASTDTQYF.

This chain connects TRBV27 to TRBJ1-4; D gene uncertain. The CDR3 runs to 16 residues. V shed 3 bases and J shed 8 bases, with 19 bases lying between them. Looked up from germline, CDR1 is MNHEY and CDR2 is SMNVEV (reference sequence). CDR3 sequence: CASSFERVFSPEKLFF. CDR3 sequence (DNA): TGTGCCAGCAGTTTTGAGCGGGTTTTTAGCCCCGAAAAACTGTTTTTT.

The rearrangement uses TRBV19 and TRBJ2-3; weak D call: TRBD1 (5 bases). Trimming removed 3 bases at V and 1 base at J, with 11 bases between. Looked up from germline, CDR1 is LNHDA and CDR2 is SQIVND (reference sequence). CDR3 size: 15 residues. The DNA of the CDR3 is TGTGCCAGTAGTATTGCAAGGGGCGGCACAGATACGCAGTATTTT. Protein sequence: CASSIARGGTDTQYF.

The chain employs TRBV11-2 and TRBJ2-5; TRBD2 agrees at 12 bases. CDR1 and CDR2 (germline): SGHAT, FQNNGV. This CDR3 comprises 17 residues. V dropped 3 bases and J dropped 4; count of bases not matched to a gene: 9. The CDR3 loop reads CASSFLTSGGGSETQYF. CDR3 bases: TGTGCCAGCAGCTTTTTGACTAGCGGGGGTGGGTCAGAGACCCAGTACTTC.

The chain carries TRBV14 and TRBJ2-1; tentative D call: TRBD2 (5 bases). The CDR3 is made up of 16 amino acids. The germline CDR1 and CDR2 sequences are SGHDN and FVKESK. The V gene lost 0 bases and the J gene lost 3 bases, with 12 bases spanning the gap. The CDR3 loop reads CASSQDPPADYNEQFF. In DNA, the CDR3 is TGTGCCAGCAGCCAAGACCCCCCAGCGGACTACAATGAGCAGTTCTTC.

The chain joins TRBV5-1 to TRBJ1-2, with 8 bases matching TRBD1. J gave up 0 bases and V 4 bases, and 5 bases lay outside the gene matches. Germline CDR1 SGHRS, CDR2 YFSETQ. This CDR3 contains 15 residues. The CDR3 loop is CASSLQGVPNYGYTF. As DNA, the CDR3 is TGCGCCAGCAGCCTACAGGGGGTACCTAACTATGGCTACACCTTC. The full variable domain, in which reference TRBV5-1 and TRBJ1-2 provide the parts outside the CDR3, is KAGVTQTPRYLIKTRGQQVTLSCSPISGHRSVSWYQQTPGQGLQFLFEYFSETQRNKGNFPGRFSGRQFSNSRSEMNVSTLELGDSALYLCASSLQGVPNYGYTFGSGTRLTVV.